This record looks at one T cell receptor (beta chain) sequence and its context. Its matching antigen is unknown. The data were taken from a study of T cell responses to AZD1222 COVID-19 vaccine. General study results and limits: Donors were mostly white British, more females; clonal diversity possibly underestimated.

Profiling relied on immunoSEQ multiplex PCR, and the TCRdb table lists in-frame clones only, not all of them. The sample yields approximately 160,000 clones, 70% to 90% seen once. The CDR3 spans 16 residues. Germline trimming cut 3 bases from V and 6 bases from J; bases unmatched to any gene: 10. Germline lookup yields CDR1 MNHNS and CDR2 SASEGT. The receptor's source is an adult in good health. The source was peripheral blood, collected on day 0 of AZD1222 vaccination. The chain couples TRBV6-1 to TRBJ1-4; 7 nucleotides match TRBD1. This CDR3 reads CASSDPGGRGDEKLFF. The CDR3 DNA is TGTGCCAGCAGTGACCCAGGGGGAAGGGGCGATGAAAAACTGTTTTTT.